Listed below are T cell receptor beta chains from one sample, sequenced in a study of T cells in Graves' hyperthyroidism and ophthalmopathy. Using its own MiXCR run on the multiplex PCR reads, TCRdb lists one record per CDR3 protein. The sample carries about 580,000 distinct CDR3 sequences, over 11% recorded once. The sequencing sample was made of blood. The source of these receptors is a woman aged 25 to 39 with Graves' hyperthyroidism that later progressed to Graves' ophthalmopathy. Each CDR3 is given with its conserved first and last residue. The order of the fields is J gene, V gene, CDR3 protein.

>TRBJ2-5|TRBV12-3/TRBV12-4
CASRQSGLQETQYF
>TRBJ2-5|TRBV10-3
CAISGGYQETQYF
>TRBJ2-5|TRBV11-2
CASSPGLAGGGETQYF
>TRBJ2-3|TRBV3-1
CASSQGMGSTDTQYF
>TRBJ1-2|TRBV20-1
CSAREWNPRILFYGYTF
>TRBJ2-2|TRBV6-1
CASFDKARTGELFF
>TRBJ2-3|TRBV10-3
CAISDPRGTTDTQYF
>TRBJ1-6|TRBV27
CASSFGRINSPLHF
>TRBJ1-1|TRBV19
CASSKGSDPATEAFF
>TRBJ1-6|TRBV7-3
CASSLDRVENSPLHF
>TRBJ2-1|TRBV5-1
CASSLGTAGAFNEQFF
>TRBJ2-5|TRBV7-9
CASSLILGRQETQYF
>TRBJ2-6|TRBV2
CASRSVGGANVLTF
>TRBJ1-2|TRBV29-1
CSVPEGFGGYTF
>TRBJ2-3|TRBV24-1
CATSEGSGSGTQYF
>TRBJ2-3|TRBV12-3/TRBV12-4
CASSSEFPHTQYF
>TRBJ2-7|TRBV4-1
CASRPTRQEPYEQYF
>TRBJ2-5|TRBV6-5
CASSYGVGTNKETQYF
>TRBJ1-1|TRBV10-3
CAISEWDRNTEAFF
>TRBJ2-5|TRBV7-6
CASSHSGSQETQYF
>TRBJ1-1|TRBV11-2
CASIMWGADTEAFF
>TRBJ2-1|TRBV18
CASSPSLAGYNEQFF
>TRBJ1-2|TRBV18
CASSPSGQGSNYGYTF